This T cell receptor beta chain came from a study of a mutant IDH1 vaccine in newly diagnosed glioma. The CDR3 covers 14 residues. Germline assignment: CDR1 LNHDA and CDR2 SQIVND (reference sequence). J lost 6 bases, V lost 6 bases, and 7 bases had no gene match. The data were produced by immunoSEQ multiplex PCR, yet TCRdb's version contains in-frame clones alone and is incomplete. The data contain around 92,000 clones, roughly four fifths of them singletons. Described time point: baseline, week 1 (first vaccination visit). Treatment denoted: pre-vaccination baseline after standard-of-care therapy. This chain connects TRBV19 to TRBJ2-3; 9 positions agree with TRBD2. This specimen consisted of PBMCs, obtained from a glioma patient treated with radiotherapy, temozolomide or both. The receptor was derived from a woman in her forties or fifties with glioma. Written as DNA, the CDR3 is TGTGCCAGTAGGCTGGGCGGGGGGGCCGATACGCAGTATTTT. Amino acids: CASRLGGGADTQYF.